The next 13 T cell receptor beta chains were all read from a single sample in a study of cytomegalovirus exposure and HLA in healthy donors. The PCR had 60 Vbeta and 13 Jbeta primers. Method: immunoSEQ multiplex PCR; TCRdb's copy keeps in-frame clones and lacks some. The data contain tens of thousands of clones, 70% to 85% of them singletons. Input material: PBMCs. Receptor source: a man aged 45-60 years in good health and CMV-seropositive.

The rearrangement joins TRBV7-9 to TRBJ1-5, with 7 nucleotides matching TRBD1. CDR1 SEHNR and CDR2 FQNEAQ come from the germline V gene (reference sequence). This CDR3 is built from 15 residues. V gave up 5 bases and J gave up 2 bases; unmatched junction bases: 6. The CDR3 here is CASSQQGIGNQPQHF. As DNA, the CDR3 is TGTGCCAGCAGCCAACAGGGGATTGGCAATCAGCCCCAGCATTTT.

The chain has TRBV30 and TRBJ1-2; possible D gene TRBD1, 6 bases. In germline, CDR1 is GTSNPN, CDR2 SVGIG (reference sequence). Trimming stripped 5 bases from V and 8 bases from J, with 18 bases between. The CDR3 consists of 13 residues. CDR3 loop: CAWVSDSSGGYTF. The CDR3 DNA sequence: TGTGCCTGGGTATCGGACAGTTCAGGAGGCTACACCTTC.

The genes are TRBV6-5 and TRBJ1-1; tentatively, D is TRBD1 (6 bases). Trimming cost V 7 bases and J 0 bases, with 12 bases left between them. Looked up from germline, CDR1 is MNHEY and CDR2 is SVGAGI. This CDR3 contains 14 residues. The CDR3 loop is CASTGGALNTEAFF. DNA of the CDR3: TGTGCCAGCACCGGGGGGGCCTTGAACACTGAAGCTTTCTTT.

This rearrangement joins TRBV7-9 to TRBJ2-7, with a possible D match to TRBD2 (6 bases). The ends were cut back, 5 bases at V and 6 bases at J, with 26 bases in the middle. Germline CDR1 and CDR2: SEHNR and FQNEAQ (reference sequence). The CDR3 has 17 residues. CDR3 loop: CASSLPPREAGNGEQYF. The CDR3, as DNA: TGTGCCAGCAGCCTTCCACCCCGAGAGGCGGGAAACGGCGAGCAGTACTTC.

The CDR3, as DNA: TGTGCCAGCAGTGAACTTGGGACAGGGCAGAATTCACCCCTCCACTTT. This translates into CASSELGTGQNSPLHF. The genes are TRBV2 and TRBJ1-6; 9 bases agree with TRBD1. Germline CDR1 reads SNHLY; CDR2 reads FYNNEI. CDR3 size: 16 residues. Trimming took 2 bases from V and 7 from J; bases not matched to a gene: 6.

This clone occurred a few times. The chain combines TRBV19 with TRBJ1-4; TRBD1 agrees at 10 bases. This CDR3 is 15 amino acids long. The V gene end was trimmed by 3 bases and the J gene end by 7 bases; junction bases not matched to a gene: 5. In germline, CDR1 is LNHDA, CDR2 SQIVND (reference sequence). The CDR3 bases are TGTGCCAGTAGTATCCCGACAGGGGGCCTTGAAAAACTGTTTTTT. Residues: CASSIPTGGLEKLFF.

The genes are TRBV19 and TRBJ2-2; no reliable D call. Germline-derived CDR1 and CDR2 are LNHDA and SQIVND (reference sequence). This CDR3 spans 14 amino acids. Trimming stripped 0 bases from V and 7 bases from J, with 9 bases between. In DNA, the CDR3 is TGTGCCAGTAGTATAGATCGAGGAAACGGGGAGCTGTTTTTT. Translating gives CASSIDRGNGELFF.

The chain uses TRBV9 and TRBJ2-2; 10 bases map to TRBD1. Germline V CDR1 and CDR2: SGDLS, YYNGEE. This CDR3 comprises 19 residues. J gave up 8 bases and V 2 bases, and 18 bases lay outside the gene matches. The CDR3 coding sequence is TGTGCCAGCAGCGTTGACCCCCTCCTGACGACAGGGGGCCGGGGGGAGCTGTTTTTT. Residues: CASSVDPLLTTGGRGELFF. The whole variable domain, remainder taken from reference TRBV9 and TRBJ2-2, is DSGVTQTPKHLITATGQRVTLRCSPRSGDLSVYWYQQSLDQGLQFLIQYYNGEERAKGNILERFSAQQFPDLHSELNLSSLELGDSALYFCASSVDPLLTTGGRGELFFGEGSRLTVL.

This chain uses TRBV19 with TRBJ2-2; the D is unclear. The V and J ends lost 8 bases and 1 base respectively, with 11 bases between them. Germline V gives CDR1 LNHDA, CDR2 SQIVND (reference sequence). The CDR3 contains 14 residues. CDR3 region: CASVRALNTGELFF. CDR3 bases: TGTGCCAGTGTTCGCGCTTTGAACACCGGGGAGCTGTTTTTT.

The CDR3 sequence is CASSLVGSGRVQETQYF. The CDR3 region has the DNA TGTGCCAGCAGCTTAGTTGGGTCCGGGAGGGTTCAAGAGACCCAGTACTTC. V is TRBV11-2 and J is TRBJ2-5; 8 bases agree with TRBD2. The CDR3 length is 17 residues. Per germline, CDR1 SGHAT and CDR2 FQNNGV. The junction had 9 bases not matched to a gene; V was cut back by 1 base and J by 2 bases.

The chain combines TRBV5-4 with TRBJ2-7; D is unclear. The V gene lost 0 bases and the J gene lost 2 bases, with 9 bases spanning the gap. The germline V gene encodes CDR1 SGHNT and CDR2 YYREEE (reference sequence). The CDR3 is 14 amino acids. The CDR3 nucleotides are TGTGCCAGCAGCTTGGCACTACGGCCCTACGAGCAGTACTTC. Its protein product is CASSLALRPYEQYF.

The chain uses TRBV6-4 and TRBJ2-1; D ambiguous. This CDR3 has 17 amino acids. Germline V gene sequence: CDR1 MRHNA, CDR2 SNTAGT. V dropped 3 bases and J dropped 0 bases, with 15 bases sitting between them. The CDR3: CASSDAARSASYNEQFF. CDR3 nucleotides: TGTGCCAGCAGTGATGCCGCTCGGAGCGCCTCCTACAATGAGCAGTTCTTC.

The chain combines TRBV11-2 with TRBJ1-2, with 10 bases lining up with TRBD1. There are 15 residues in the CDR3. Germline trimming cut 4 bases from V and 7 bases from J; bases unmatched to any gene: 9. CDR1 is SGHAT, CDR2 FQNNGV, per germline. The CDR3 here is CASSSYDRGRVGYTF. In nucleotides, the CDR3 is TGTGCCAGCAGCTCCTACGACAGGGGGCGGGTTGGCTACACCTTC. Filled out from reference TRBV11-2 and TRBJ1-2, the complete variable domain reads EAGVAQSPRYKIIEKRQSVAFWCNPISGHATLYWYQQILGQGPKLLIQFQNNGVVDDSQLPKDRFSAERLKGVDSTLKIQPAKLEDSAVYLCASSSYDRGRVGYTFGSGTRLTVV.